The following is a TCR beta chain sequence with its context. Its antigen is as yet unknown. The record originates from a study of read filtering for tumor transcriptome and immune sequencing. Trimming cost V 8 bases and J 6 bases, with 23 bases left between them. This CDR3 is built from 16 residues. Germline-derived CDR1 and CDR2 are MNHNY and SVGAGI (reference sequence). Regarding the study as a whole: The sorted CD138-negative fraction was a mixed bone marrow immune population, not purified T cells. Even smaller IR-seq throughput identified most shared clonotypes.

Molecular barcoded adaptors covering alpha/delta and beta/gamma chains were used on about 390 ng RNA. Each CDR3 protein gets one entry after TCRdb re-called the reads with MiXCR. The sample records around 60,000 distinct CDR3 sequences, about 19% being singletons. The V call is TRBV6-6, the J call TRBJ1-5; D might be TRBD1 (6 bases). This sequence originates from a donor at least 40 years old with multiple myeloma. Input material: a population of CD138-negative cells sorted from bone marrow. CDR3 region: CASSNGGAGWGQPQHF. The DNA of the CDR3 is TGTGCCAGCTCCAATGGGGGGGCAGGTTGGGGTCAGCCCCAGCATTTT.